The rows below give T cell receptor beta chains drawn from one sample of a study of a mutant IDH1 vaccine in newly diagnosed glioma. Here immunoSEQ multiplex PCR was the method, and the copy in TCRdb shows in-frame clones only, minus some. This sample has about 11,000 clones, with around 81% found just once. The antigens for these receptors are not known. Sequenced here: PBMCs, sampled from a glioma patient whose treatment included an IDH1 peptide vaccine. These receptors were collected from a man aged 25 to 40 with glioma. Each CDR3 is given with its conserved first and last residue. The D gene is left open where the match is weak. Only part of the rows carry a size: once, few, many, or a class if the clone is expanded.

d_call j_call clone_size v_call cdr3_nt cdr3_aa
TRBD1 TRBJ1-1 . TRBV5-1 TGCGCCAGCAGCCCTGGGACAGGGATGAACACTGAAGCTTTCTTT CASSPGTGMNTEAFF
. TRBJ2-7 once TRBV7-9 TGTGCCAGCAGCTTAGGCGACTACGTTTACGAGCAGTACTTC CASSLGDYVYEQYF
. TRBJ2-7 . TRBV29-1 TGCAGCGGGATCCGGGACGGCTCCTACGAGCAGTACTTC CSGIRDGSYEQYF
. TRBJ2-7 . TRBV6-1 TGTGCCAGCAGTTTATACGAGCAGTACTTC CASSLYEQYF
. TRBJ2-6 . TRBV7-9 TGTGCCAGCAGCTCAGCCAACGTCCTGACTTTC CASSSANVLTF
. TRBJ2-2 once TRBV5-1 TGCGCCAGCAGCTTGGTCTCCGGCCTAGCCGCCACCGGGGAGCTGTTTTTT CASSLVSGLAATGELFF
. TRBJ2-7 . TRBV29-1 TGCAGCGTTGAGAAGCAGGGAGTGTACGAGCAGTACTTC CSVEKQGVYEQYF
. TRBJ2-3 once TRBV19 TGTGCCAGTAGTAAGCGACAGACTAGCACAGATACGCAGTATTTT CASSKRQTSTDTQYF
. TRBJ2-5 . TRBV14 TGTGCCAGCAGCCAAGCGGAGGAGACCCAGTACTTC CASSQAEETQYF
TRBD2 TRBJ2-4 . TRBV13 TGTGCCAGCAGCTTAGACGGGGGGGAGGCGTACTTC CASSLDGGEAYF
. TRBJ1-5 once TRBV5-1 TGCGCCAGCAGCTTGGCCCCCGATTTCAATCAGCCCCAGCATTTT CASSLAPDFNQPQHF
TRBD2 TRBJ2-7 few TRBV27 TGTGCCAGCAGTTCCACTAGCGGAGGGATGGGCGAGCAGTACTTC CASSSTSGGMGEQYF
. TRBJ2-7 . TRBV5-6 TGTGCCAGCAGCTCGGGCCCCGATGGCTTCTACGAGCAGTACTTC CASSSGPDGFYEQYF
TRBD1 TRBJ1-2 . TRBV6-5 TGTGCCAGCAGTCCTGGACAGGGGAGCTATGGCTACACCTTC CASSPGQGSYGYTF
. TRBJ2-5 . TRBV12-5 TGTGCTAGTGGTTCCTGGACAAGCCAAGAGACCCAGTACTTC CASGSWTSQETQYF
TRBD1 TRBJ2-2 . TRBV27 TGTGCCAGCAGCCCTAGACAGGGGGCGCTAACCGGGGAGCTGTTTTTT CASSPRQGALTGELFF
. TRBJ1-2 . TRBV5-4 TGTGCCAGCAGCTCGCCGGGAGAGAGCCGTAACTATGGCTACACCTTC CASSSPGESRNYGYTF
. TRBJ2-5 . TRBV19 TGTGCCAGTAGTACCTCCGGGAGCGGGCAAGAGACCCAGTACTTC CASSTSGSGQETQYF
TRBD2 TRBJ2-5 . TRBV7-9 TGTGCCAGCAGCCAGAGCGGGAGCAGAGGAGAGACCCAGTACTTC CASSQSGSRGETQYF
. TRBJ2-7 . TRBV30 TGTGCCTGGAGCCCCGGAACTTACGAGCAGTACTTC CAWSPGTYEQYF
TRBD1 TRBJ2-7 . TRBV18 TGTGCCAGCTCTCCGGACAGGGGAGCCTACGAGCAGTACTTC CASSPDRGAYEQYF
. TRBJ2-7 . TRBV5-6 TGTGCCAGCAGCTTGGGGGGGCTGGGGAATCACGAGCAGTACTTC CASSLGGLGNHEQYF
TRBD2 TRBJ2-1 . TRBV4-2 TGTGCCAGCAGCCTAGGGACTAGCGGTGTCAATGAGCAGTTCTTC CASSLGTSGVNEQFF
. TRBJ1-2 . TRBV5-1 TGCGCCAGCAGCCCCGAACAGGGCACAACCAACTATGGCTACACCTTC CASSPEQGTTNYGYTF
. TRBJ2-2 . TRBV18 TGTGCCAGCTCTACAGCGGTACCCACCGGGGAGCTGTTTTTT CASSTAVPTGELFF
. TRBJ1-3 . TRBV30 TGTGCCTGGACTAGGCTTTCGGATGGAAACACCATATATTTT CAWTRLSDGNTIYF
. TRBJ1-2 . TRBV5-4 TGTGCCAGCAGCTTGAGAGGTCGGGACCGGTCTGATGGCTACACCTTC CASSLRGRDRSDGYTF
. TRBJ1-1 . TRBV2 TGTGCCAGCGCAGGGAACACTGAAGCTTTCTTT CASAGNTEAFF
. TRBJ1-2 . TRBV12-5 TGTGCTAGTGGCTCCCAGGAGATCTATGGCTACACCTTC CASGSQEIYGYTF
TRBD1 TRBJ1-2 . TRBV2 TGTGCCAGCGTCGGGGGACAGTCAGTTCTGTATGGCTACACCTTC CASVGGQSVLYGYTF
TRBD2 TRBJ2-3 . TRBV7-9 TGTGCCAGCAGCTTATCCCTAGCGGGAGCTGTAGATACGCAGTATTTT CASSLSLAGAVDTQYF
. TRBJ1-1 . TRBV10-3 TGTGCCATCAGTGGGCAGTTAAACACTGAAGCTTTCTTT CAISGQLNTEAFF
. TRBJ1-1 . TRBV14 TGTGCCAGCAGCCAAGGTTCGTGGGCCATGAACACTGAAGCTTTCTTT CASSQGSWAMNTEAFF
. TRBJ2-1 . TRBV11-3 TGTGCCAGCAGCTTATACCCCAATGAGCAGTTCTTC CASSLYPNEQFF
TRBD2 TRBJ2-5 . TRBV6-4 TGTGCCAGCAGTAGGCGAGGCCTAGCGGGAGAGACCCAGTACTTC CASSRRGLAGETQYF
. TRBJ1-1 few TRBV5-1 TGCGCCAGCAGCTTGGCGCTTAAGGGCACTGAAGCTTTCTTT CASSLALKGTEAFF
. TRBJ2-7 . TRBV27 TGTGCCAGCAGTCCCGGACATGCATTTGGGGAGCAGTACTTC CASSPGHAFGEQYF
. TRBJ1-1 . TRBV5-5 TGTGCCAGCAGCTTAATGGGTGGGCAGAACACTGAAGCTTTCTTT CASSLMGGQNTEAFF
. TRBJ2-2 . TRBV10-3 TGTGCCATCAGAGTCCCAGGATCGAACACCGGGGAGCTGTTTTTT CAIRVPGSNTGELFF
. TRBJ1-5 few TRBV29-1 TGCAGCGTTGGCGGCGGGGGGGAACAGCCCCAGCATTTT CSVGGGGEQPQHF
. TRBJ2-1 . TRBV7-4 TGTGCCAGCAGCTTAGATTCTACTTCGAGCATCTACAATGAGCAGTTCTTC CASSLDSTSSIYNEQFF
. TRBJ1-5 . TRBV9 TGTGCCAGCAGCCCTCGGGGACCCTACGTGAGCAATCAGCCCCAGCATTTT CASSPRGPYVSNQPQHF
TRBD1 TRBJ2-2 . TRBV30 TGTGCCTGGATTCGGGACAGGGGTACCGGGGAGCTGTTTTTT CAWIRDRGTGELFF
. TRBJ2-7 once TRBV5-6 TGTGCCAGCAGCTTGGAACGGGAGCAGTACTTC CASSLEREQYF
TRBD2 TRBJ2-6 . TRBV5-1 TGCGCCAGCAGCTTTGCGGGAGGAGGCCCTGGGGCCAACGTCCTGACTTTC CASSFAGGGPGANVLTF
. TRBJ2-7 once TRBV6-1 TGTGCCAGCAGGCGGGGACCTAACTACGAGCAGTACTTC CASRRGPNYEQYF
. TRBJ2-1 once TRBV11-3 TGTGCCAGCAGCACCCGGACAGCCATGGGCAATGAGCAGTTCTTC CASSTRTAMGNEQFF
. TRBJ1-2 . TRBV6-4 TGTGCCAGCAGTCTCCTAGAGACAGCCGGCGGCTACACCTTC CASSLLETAGGYTF
. TRBJ2-1 . TRBV20-1 TGCACCATCTCCGGGCCTAATGAGCAGTTCTTC CTISGPNEQFF
. TRBJ1-1 few TRBV30 TGTGCCTGGAGCGACGCCACTGAAGCTTTCTTT CAWSDATEAFF
. TRBJ2-7 . TRBV5-1 TGCGCCAGCAGCACCGGACATGCGGACACCTACGAGCAGTACTTC CASSTGHADTYEQYF
TRBD2 TRBJ2-5 . TRBV7-6 TGTGCCAGCAGCTCCACCCTATTTCGAGCGGGAGTACGAGAGACCCAGTACTTC CASSSTLFRAGVRETQYF
. TRBJ2-3 . TRBV29-1 TGCAGCGTTGACGAGCGGAGCACAGATACGCAGTATTTT CSVDERSTDTQYF
. TRBJ1-3 . TRBV10-1 TGCGCCAGCAGTGCTGGGAACACCATATATTTT CASSAGNTIYF
. TRBJ1-1 few TRBV2 TGTGCCAGCAGTGTCGCTTCTAGGAACACTGAAGCTTTCTTT CASSVASRNTEAFF
. TRBJ1-1 . TRBV5-1 TGCGCCAGCAGCTTGCGAAGGGACCGGGAGGACACTGAAGCTTTCTTT CASSLRRDREDTEAFF
. TRBJ1-4 . TRBV7-8 TGTGCCAGCAGCTTAGTTCTGGGGGCGGGGGAAAAACTGTTTTTT CASSLVLGAGEKLFF
. TRBJ2-7 once TRBV5-1 TGCGCCAGCAGCTTGGCCTTGTCCCCCTCGGCCTACGAGCAGTACTTC CASSLALSPSAYEQYF
. TRBJ2-2 . TRBV30 TGTGCCTGGAGCCGTCGGGGTGGTGGAACCGGGGAGCTGTTTTTT CAWSRRGGGTGELFF
. TRBJ2-2 few TRBV15 TGTGCCACCAGCAGAGGGCAGGTTACCGGGGAGCTGTTTTTT CATSRGQVTGELFF